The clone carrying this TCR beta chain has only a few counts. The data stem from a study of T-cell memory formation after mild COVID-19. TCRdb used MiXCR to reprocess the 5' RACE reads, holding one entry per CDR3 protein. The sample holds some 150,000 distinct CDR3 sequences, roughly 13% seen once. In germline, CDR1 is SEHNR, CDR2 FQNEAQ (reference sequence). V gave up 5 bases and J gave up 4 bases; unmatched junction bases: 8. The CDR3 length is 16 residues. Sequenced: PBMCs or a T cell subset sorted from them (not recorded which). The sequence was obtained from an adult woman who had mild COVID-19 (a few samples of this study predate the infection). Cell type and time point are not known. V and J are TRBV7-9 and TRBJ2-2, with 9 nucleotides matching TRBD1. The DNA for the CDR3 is TGTGCCAGCAGCCCTACACAGGGGGCGGGCACCGGGGAGCTGTTTTTT. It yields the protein CASSPTQGAGTGELFF.